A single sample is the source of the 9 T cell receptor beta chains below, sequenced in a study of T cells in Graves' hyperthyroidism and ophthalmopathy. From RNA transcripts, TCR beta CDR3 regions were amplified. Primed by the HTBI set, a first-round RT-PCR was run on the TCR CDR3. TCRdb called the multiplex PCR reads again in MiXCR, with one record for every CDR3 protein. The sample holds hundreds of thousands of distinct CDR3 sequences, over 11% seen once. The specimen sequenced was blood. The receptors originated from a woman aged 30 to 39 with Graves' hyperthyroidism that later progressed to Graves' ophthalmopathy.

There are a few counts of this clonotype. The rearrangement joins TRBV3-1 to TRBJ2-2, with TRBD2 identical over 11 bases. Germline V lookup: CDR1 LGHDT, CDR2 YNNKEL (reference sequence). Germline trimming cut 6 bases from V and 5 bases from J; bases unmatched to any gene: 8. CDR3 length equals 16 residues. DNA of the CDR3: TGTGCCAGCAGGGATAGCGGGAGGGCCTTAACCGGGGAGCTGTTTTTT. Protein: CASRDSGRALTGELFF. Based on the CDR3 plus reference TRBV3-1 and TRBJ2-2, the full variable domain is DTAVSQTPKYLVTQMGNDKSIKCEQNLGHDTMYWYKQDSKKFLKIMFSYNNKELIINETVPNRFSPKSPDKAHLNLHINSLELGDSAVYFCASRDSGRALTGELFFGEGSRLTVL.

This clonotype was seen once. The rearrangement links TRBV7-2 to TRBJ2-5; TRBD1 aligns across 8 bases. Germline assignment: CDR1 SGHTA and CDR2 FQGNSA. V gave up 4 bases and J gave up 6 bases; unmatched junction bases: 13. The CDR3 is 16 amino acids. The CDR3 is CASSSARTGSLQTQYF. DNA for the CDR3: TGTGCCAGCAGCTCTGCTCGGACAGGGAGTTTGCAGACCCAGTACTTC.

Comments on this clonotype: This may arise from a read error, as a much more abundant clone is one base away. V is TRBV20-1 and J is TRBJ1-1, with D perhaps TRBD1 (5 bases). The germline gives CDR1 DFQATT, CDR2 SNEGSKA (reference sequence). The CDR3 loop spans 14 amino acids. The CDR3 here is CSAPDKGTNTEAFF. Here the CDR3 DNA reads TGCAGCGCCCCCGACAAGGGGACGAACACTGAAGCTTTCTTT.

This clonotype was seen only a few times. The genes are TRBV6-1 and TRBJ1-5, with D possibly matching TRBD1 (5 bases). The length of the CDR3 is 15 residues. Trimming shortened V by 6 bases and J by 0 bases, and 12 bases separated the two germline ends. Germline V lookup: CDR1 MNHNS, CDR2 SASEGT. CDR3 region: CASRTTADSNQPQHF. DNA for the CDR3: TGTGCCAGCAGGACGACAGCCGATAGCAATCAGCCCCAGCATTTT.

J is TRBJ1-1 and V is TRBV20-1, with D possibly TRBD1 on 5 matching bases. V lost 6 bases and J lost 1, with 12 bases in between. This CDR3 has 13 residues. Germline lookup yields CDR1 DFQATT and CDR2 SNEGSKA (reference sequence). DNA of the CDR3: TGCAGTGCCCAGACAGTCCCGAACACTGAAGCTTTCTTT. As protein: CSAQTVPNTEAFF.

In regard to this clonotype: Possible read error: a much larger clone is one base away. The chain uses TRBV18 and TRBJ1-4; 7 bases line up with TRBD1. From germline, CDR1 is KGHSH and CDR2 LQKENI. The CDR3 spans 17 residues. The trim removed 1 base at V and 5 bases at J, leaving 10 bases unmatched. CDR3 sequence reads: CASSPRPPGQRNEKLFF. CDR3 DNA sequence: TGTGCCAGCTCACCACGTCCGCCGGGACAGAGAAATGAAAAACTGTTTTTT.

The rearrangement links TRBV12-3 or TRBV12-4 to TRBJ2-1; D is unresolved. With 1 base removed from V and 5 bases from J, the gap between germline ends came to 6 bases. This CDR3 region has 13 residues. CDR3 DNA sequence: TGTGCCAGCAGTTTAGGAAACCACAATGAGCAGTTCTTC. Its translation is CASSLGNHNEQFF.

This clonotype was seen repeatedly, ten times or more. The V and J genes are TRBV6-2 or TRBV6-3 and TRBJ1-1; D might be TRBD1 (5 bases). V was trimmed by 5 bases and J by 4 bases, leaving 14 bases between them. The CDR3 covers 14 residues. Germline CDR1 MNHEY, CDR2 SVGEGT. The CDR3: CASSLRGRGTEAFF. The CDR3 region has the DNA TGTGCCAGCAGTCTCCGGGGACGGGGCACTGAAGCTTTCTTT.

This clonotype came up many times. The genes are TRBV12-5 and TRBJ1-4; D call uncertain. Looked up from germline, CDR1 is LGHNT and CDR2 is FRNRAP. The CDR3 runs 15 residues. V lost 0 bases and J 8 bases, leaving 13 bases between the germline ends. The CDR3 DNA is TGTGCTAGTGGTTTGGTACGAGGCAAAGAGGAAAAACTGTTTTTT. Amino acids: CASGLVRGKEEKLFF.